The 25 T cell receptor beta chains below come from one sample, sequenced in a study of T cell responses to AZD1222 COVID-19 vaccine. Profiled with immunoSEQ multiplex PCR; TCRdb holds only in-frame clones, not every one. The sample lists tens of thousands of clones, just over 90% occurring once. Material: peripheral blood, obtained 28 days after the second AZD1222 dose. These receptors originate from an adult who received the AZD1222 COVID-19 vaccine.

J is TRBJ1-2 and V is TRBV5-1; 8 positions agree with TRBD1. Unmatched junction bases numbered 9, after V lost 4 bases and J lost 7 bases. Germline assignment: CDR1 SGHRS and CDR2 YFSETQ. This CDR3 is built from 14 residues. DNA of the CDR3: TGCGCCAGCAGCCCAGGACAGGGTTCTAGTGGCTACACCTTC. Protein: CASSPGQGSSGYTF. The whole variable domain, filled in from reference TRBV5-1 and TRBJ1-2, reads KAGVTQTPRYLIKTRGQQVTLSCSPISGHRSVSWYQQTPGQGLQFLFEYFSETQRNKGNFPGRFSGRQFSNSRSEMNVSTLELGDSALYLCASSPGQGSSGYTFGSGTRLTVV.

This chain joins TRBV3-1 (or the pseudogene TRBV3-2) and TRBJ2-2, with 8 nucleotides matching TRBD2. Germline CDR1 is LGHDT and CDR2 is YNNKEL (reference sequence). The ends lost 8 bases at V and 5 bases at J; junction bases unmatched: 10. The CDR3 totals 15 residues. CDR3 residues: CASGGSGGFTGELFF. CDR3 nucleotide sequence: TGTGCCAGCGGCGGCAGCGGGGGTTTTACCGGGGAGCTGTTTTTT.

The CDR3 loop reads CASSPQGAGSNQETQYF. DNA of the CDR3: TGTGCCAGCAGCCCCCAGGGGGCGGGCTCGAACCAAGAGACCCAGTACTTC. The rearrangement uses TRBV3-1 (or the pseudogene TRBV3-2) and TRBJ2-5; 8 positions agree with TRBD1. CDR1 and CDR2 (germline): LGHDT, YNNKEL (reference sequence). Trimming took 4 bases from V and 0 from J; bases not matched to a gene: 10. The CDR3 spans 17 residues.

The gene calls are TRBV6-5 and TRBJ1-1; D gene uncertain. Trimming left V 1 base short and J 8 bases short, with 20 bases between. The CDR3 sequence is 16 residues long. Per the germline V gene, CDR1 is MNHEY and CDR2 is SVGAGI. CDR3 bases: TGTGCCAGCAGTTACTTCCGTGGCAGGCGGTCCACCGAAGCTTTCTTT. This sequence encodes CASSYFRGRRSTEAFF.

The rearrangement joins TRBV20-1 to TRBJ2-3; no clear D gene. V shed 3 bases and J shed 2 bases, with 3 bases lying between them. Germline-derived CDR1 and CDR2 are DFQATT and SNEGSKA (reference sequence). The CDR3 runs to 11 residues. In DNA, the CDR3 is TGCAGTGCTAGTTTCACAGATACGCAGTATTTT. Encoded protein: CSASFTDTQYF.

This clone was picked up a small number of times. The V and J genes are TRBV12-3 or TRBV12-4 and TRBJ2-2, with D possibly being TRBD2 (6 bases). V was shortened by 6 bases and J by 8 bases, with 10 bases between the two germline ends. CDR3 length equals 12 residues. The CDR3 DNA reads TGTGCCAGCAGCTCGGGAGCGGGGGAGCTGTTTTTT. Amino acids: CASSSGAGELFF.

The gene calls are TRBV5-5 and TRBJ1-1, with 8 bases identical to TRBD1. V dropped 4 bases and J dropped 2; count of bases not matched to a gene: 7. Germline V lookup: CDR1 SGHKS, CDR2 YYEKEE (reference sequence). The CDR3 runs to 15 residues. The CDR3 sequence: CASSPSTGVNTEAFF. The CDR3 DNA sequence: TGTGCCAGCAGCCCGTCGACAGGGGTCAACACTGAAGCTTTCTTT. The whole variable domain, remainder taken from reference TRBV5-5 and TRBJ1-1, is DAGVTQSPTHLIKTRGQQVTLRCSPISGHKSVSWYQQVLGQGPQFIFQYYEKEERGRGNFPDRFSARQFPNYSSELNVNALLLGDSALYLCASSPSTGVNTEAFFGQGTRLTVV.

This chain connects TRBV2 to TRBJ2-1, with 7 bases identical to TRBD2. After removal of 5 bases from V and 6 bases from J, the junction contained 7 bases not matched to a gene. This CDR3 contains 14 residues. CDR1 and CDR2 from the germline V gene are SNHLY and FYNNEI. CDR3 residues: CASSFASGFNEQFF. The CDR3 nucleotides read TGTGCCAGCAGTTTTGCTAGCGGCTTCAATGAGCAGTTCTTC.

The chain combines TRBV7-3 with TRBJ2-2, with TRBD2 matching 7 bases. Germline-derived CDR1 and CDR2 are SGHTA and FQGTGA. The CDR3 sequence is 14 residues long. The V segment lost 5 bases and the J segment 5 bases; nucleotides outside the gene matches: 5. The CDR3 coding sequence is TGTGCCAGCAGCCTGGGAGGGCAAACCGGGGAGCTGTTTTTT. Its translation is CASSLGGQTGELFF.

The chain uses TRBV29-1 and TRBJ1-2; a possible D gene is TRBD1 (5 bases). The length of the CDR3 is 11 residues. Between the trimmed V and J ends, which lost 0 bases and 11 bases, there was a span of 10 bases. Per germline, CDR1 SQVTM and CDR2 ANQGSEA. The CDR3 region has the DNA TGCAGCGTTGAAGATGGGGGAGGATACACCTTC. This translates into CSVEDGGGYTF.

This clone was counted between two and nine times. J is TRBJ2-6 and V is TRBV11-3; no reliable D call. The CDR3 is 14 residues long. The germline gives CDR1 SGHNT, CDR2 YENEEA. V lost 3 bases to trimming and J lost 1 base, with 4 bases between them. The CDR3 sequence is CASSFRSGANVLTF. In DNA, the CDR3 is TGTGCCAGCAGCTTCCGGTCTGGGGCCAACGTCCTGACTTTC.

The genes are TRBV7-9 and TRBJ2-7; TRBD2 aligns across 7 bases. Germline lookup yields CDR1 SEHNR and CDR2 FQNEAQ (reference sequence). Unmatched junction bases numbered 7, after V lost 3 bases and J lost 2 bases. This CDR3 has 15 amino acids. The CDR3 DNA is TGTGCCAGCAGCTTTTCTGGGGAGGGAACCTACGAGCAGTACTTC. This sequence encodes CASSFSGEGTYEQYF. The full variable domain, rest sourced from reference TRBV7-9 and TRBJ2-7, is DTGVSQNPRHKITKRGQNVTFRCDPISEHNRLYWYRQTLGQGPEFLTYFQNEAQLEKSRLLSDRFSAERPKGSFSTLEIQRTEQGDSAMYLCASSFSGEGTYEQYFGPGTRLTVT.

CDR3 amino acids: CASSGQPTDEQFF. In nucleotides, the CDR3 is TGTGCCAGCAGTGGCCAGCCTACCGATGAGCAGTTCTTC. The chain joins TRBV2 to TRBJ2-1; D not certain. The CDR3 extends over 13 amino acids. In germline, CDR1 is SNHLY, CDR2 FYNNEI. Trimming pared 4 bases from V and 8 bases from J, leaving 12 bases between.

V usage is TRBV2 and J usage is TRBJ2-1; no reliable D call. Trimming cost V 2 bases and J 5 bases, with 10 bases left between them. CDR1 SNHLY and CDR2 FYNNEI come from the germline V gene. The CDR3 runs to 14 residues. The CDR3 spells CASSEIRLHNEQFF. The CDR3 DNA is TGTGCCAGCAGTGAAATTCGACTCCACAATGAGCAGTTCTTC.

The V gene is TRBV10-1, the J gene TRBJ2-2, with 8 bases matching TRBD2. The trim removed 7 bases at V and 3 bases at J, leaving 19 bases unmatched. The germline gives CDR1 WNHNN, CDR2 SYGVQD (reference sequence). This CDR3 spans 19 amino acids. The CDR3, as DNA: TGCGCCAGCATCCCCCTCGTATTCCCAGCGGGAGCCGACACCGGGGAGCTGTTTTTT. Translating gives CASIPLVFPAGADTGELFF.

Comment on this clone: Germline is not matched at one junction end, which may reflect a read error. CDR3 coding DNA: TGTGCCAGCAGCCGGGACTCGCCAGTTTTT. The encoded protein is CASSRDSPVF. V gene TRBV7-9 combines with J gene TRBJ2-3; possible D gene TRBD2, 6 bases. This CDR3 contains 10 residues. Germline V lookup: CDR1 SEHNR, CDR2 FQNEAQ (reference sequence). The variable domain in full, with the rest retrieved from reference TRBV7-9 and TRBJ2-3, is DTGVSQNPRHKITKRGQNVTFRCDPISEHNRLYWYRQTLGQGPEFLTYFQNEAQLEKSRLLSDRFSAERPKGSFSTLEIQRTEQGDSAMYLCASSRDSPVFGPGTRLTVL.

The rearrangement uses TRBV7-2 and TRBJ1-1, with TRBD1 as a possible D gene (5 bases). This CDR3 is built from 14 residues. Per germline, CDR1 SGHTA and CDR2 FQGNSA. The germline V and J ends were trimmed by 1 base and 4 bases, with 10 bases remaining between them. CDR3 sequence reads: CASSLGGVGTEAFF. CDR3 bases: TGTGCCAGCAGCTTAGGGGGGGTGGGCACTGAAGCTTTCTTT. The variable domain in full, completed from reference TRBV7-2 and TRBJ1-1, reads GAGVSQSPSNKVTEKGKDVELRCDPISGHTALYWYRQSLGQGLEFLIYFQGNSAPDKSGLPSDRFSAERTGGSVSTLTIQRTQQEDSAVYLCASSLGGVGTEAFFGQGTRLTVV.

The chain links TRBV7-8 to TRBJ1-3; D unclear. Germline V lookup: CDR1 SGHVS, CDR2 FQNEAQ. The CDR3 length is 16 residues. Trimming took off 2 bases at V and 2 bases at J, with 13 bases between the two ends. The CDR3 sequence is CASSLLLGLAGNTIYF. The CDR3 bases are TGTGCCAGCAGCTTACTCTTAGGGTTGGCTGGAAACACCATATATTTT.

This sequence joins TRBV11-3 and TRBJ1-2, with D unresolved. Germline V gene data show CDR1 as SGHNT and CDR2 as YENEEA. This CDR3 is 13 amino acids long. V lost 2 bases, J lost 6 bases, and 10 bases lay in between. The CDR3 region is CASSLSGSDGYTF. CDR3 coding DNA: TGTGCCAGCAGCTTATCTGGGTCTGATGGCTACACCTTC.

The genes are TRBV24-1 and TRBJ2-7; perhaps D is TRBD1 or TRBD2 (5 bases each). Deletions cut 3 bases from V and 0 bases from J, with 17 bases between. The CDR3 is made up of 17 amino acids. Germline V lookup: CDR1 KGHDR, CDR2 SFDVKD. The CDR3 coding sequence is TGTGCCACCAGTGATGGGACCCGTCCGGGGAGCTCCTACGAGCAGTACTTC. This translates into CATSDGTRPGSSYEQYF.

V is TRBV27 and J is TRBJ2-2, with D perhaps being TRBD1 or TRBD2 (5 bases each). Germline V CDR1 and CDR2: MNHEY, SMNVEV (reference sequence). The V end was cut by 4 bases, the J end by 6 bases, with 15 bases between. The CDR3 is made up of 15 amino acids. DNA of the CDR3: TGTGCCAGCAGTTCCGGGACCCTGGGGGCCGGGGAGCTGTTTTTT. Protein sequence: CASSSGTLGAGELFF.

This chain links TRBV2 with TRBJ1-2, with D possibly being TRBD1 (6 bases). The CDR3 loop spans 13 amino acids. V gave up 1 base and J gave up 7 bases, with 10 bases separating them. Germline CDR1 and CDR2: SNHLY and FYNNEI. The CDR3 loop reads CASSEEGEFGYTF. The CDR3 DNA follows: TGTGCCAGCAGTGAAGAGGGGGAATTTGGCTACACCTTC.

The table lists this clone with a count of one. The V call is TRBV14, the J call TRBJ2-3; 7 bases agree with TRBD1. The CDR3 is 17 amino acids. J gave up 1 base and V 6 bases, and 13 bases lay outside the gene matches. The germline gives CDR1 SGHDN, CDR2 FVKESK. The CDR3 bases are TGTGCCAGCAGACGGTTCGACAGGGCGGTGGGCACAGATACGCAGTATTTT. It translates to CASRRFDRAVGTDTQYF. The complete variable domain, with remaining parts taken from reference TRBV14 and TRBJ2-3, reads EAGVTQFPSHSVIEKGQTVTLRCDPISGHDNLYWYRRVMGKEIKFLLHFVKESKQDESGMPNNRFLAERTGGTYSTLKVQPAELEDSGVYFCASRRFDRAVGTDTQYFGPGTRLTVL.

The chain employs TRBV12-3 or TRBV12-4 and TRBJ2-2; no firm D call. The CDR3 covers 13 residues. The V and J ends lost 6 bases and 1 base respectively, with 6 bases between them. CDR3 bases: TGTGCCAGCAGCCCAGTGAACACCGGGGAGCTGTTTTTT. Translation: CASSPVNTGELFF.

CDR3 DNA sequence: TGTGCCAGCAGCTTAGAGGTTTCCCGTGGCACAGATACGCAGTATTTT. It yields the protein CASSLEVSRGTDTQYF. This chain uses TRBV7-2 with TRBJ2-3; D not resolved. The CDR3 is made up of 16 amino acids. CDR1 is SGHTA and CDR2 is FQGNSA in the germline V gene. Trimming left V 1 base short and J 1 base short, with 12 bases between.